This T cell receptor beta chain was sequenced in a study of beta chain features in type 1 diabetes (dated by TCRdb to 2016 to 2019). Background for the entire study: Mean age, gender distribution, total cell number and subset yield did not differ between patients and healthy donors. A total of some 110 million sorted cells were examined across all samples, and a strong correlation was observed between cell number per subset and RNA yield. In the study, recently diagnosed type 1 diabetes patients and matched healthy donors were compared on the TCRB repertoires of their sorted circulating CD4+ T cell subsets. Regulatory and stem cell-like memory subsets were obtained from only 8 patients and roughly 8 healthy donors, while naive and central memory subsets were obtained from all 30 or so donors. General findings and caveats noted by the study authors: Naive, central memory and regulatory TCRB repertoires appeared more similar among patients than among healthy donors. In all four CD4+ subsets, TCRB CDR3 length was moderately but significantly shorter in type 1 diabetes patients. Because the HLA sub-analyses included only small numbers of individuals, any influence of HLA type on TCRB rearrangement was left unresolved. Sequencing cDNA rather than genomic DNA could over-represent highly expressing activated cells, although activation and CD3 levels did not differ between groups. At VDJ recombination sites, patients with type 1 diabetes made fewer insertions and deleted more nucleotides, a pattern implying thymic rearrangement abnormalities. PCR may preferentially amplify shorter templates, but because patient and control samples were amplified and corrected together, any resulting skew would affect both groups equally.

A few counts support this clone. What this receptor recognizes is not known. Within one base of it there is no much larger clone, and no base qualities were kept. Compared with germline, V lacks 5 bases and J lacks 5 bases; bases without a gene match: 5. The CDR3 runs 13 residues from the cysteine to the phenylalanine. Just CDR3 DNA is preserved here, 39 bases in frame from base 1. CDR1 and CDR2 (SGHVS, FQNEAQ) derive from the germline V gene. The entire amount of isolated RNA was reverse transcribed using the High Capacity cDNA Reverse Transcription Kit, so the sequenced TCRB transcripts were expressed ones. Deep immunoSEQ sequencing was applied to naive, central memory and regulatory T cell samples, giving an average of roughly 3.3 million total reads per sample. After sorted cells were lysed in RLT buffer, RNA was extracted with DNase-treated RNeasy Micro or Mini kits, with the choice depending on cell number. To prevent cross-contamination, every cell subset was processed on its own, while patient and healthy donor samples were processed together. TCRB sequences were amplified from cDNA with the immunoSEQ multiplex PCR, producing 87-bp fragments spanning the CDR3 region. Sequencing of the amplicons was done on the Illumina HiSeq platform. On the study's bioinformatics: PCR bias was computationally corrected using synthetic template baselines, reads within Hamming distance 2 were collapsed, and singletons that could not be merged were discarded. By aligning reads against IMGT, V, D and J genes, CDR3 length, and insertions or deletions at six rearrangement sites were assigned. Within each subset, clonotype counts were normalized to the number of sorted cells before true diversity and Gini coefficients were calculated with the tcR R package. The overlap coefficient, calculated on TCRB nucleotide sequences, was used to measure repertoire sharing. TCRdb's version of the immuneACCESS table is confined to in-frame rearrangements and falls short of the full clone set. An unresolved V gene accounts for under half of the shortfall where checked; the remainder is of unknown origin. The V and J calls and clone size are taken from that table; D and trimming were inferred from the DNA. This sample lists some 140,000 clones; 7.5% to 9.5% were detected once. 0.65% to 0.75% of the sample is in the top ten clones.

From each donor, a single peripheral blood sample of 90 to 150 mL on average was drawn into heparinised tubes. A BD FACSAria II was used to sort naive, central memory, regulatory and stem cell-like memory CD4+ T cells with a panel that included CD45RO, CCR7, CD25, CD127, CD95 and CD27. A purity above 98% was achieved for all sorted populations. Right away, PBMCs were isolated by Lymphoprep density gradient centrifugation and were stained directly, with no culture step. So that batch effects would be minimized, each experiment stained and sorted samples in pairs, pairing one healthy donor with one patient.

This chain joins TRBV7-8 to TRBJ2-7, with TRBD1 matching 8 junction bases. The sequencing input was central memory CD4+ T cells from blood. The clonotype originates from a man aged 25-45 years with type 1 diabetes. The base sequence is TGTGCCAGCAGCCCGGACAGGGCCGACGAGCAGTACTTC. It translates as CASSPDRADEQYF.